A selection of T cell receptor beta chains follows, all from one sample in a study of cytomegalovirus exposure and HLA in healthy donors. Method: immunoSEQ multiplex PCR; TCRdb's copy keeps in-frame clones and lacks some. The sample carries 60,000 to 100,000 clones, around 81% recorded once. Source material: PBMCs. The source is a male donor in good health and CMV-seropositive. Both conserved end residues are part of each CDR3. D genes are given only for firm matches. Not all rows give a size; the values are once, few, many and, for expanded clones, a class.

J gene	D gene	V gene	clone size	CDR3 protein	CDR3 DNA
TRBJ1-1	NA	TRBV7-3	NA	CASSLDQNTEAFF	TGTGCCAGCAGCCTAGACCAGAACACTGAAGCTTTCTTT
TRBJ1-2	TRBD1	TRBV27	NA	CASSSTGAYGYTF	TGTGCCAGCAGCTCGACAGGGGCCTATGGCTACACCTTC
TRBJ2-6	NA	TRBV11-1	once	CASSLGGQWGANVLTF	TGTGCCAGCAGCTTAGGAGGGCAGTGGGGGGCCAACGTCCTGACTTTC
TRBJ2-3	TRBD2	TRBV2	NA	CASRPTSGATDTQYF	TGTGCCAGCAGACCAACTAGCGGGGCGACGGATACGCAGTATTTT
TRBJ2-3	TRBD2	TRBV11-3	NA	CASSLGAGPGTDTQYF	TGTGCCAGCAGCTTAGGAGCGGGACCCGGCACAGATACGCAGTATTTT
TRBJ1-1	TRBD1	TRBV7-9	once	CASSSQGGGTEAFF	TGTGCCAGCAGTTCGCAGGGGGGAGGAACTGAAGCTTTCTTT
TRBJ1-2	TRBD1	TRBV2	once	CASSDPGQGSIYGYTF	TGTGCCAGCAGTGATCCGGGACAGGGTTCAATCTACGGCTACACCTTC
TRBJ2-1	NA	TRBV7-2	NA	CASSRQEDEQFF	TGTGCCAGCAGCCGACAGGAGGATGAGCAGTTCTTC
TRBJ2-3	NA	TRBV6-1	NA	CASRNPREDTQYF	TGTGCCAGCAGAAATCCCCGGGAGGATACGCAGTATTTT
TRBJ1-2	NA	TRBV10-2	NA	CASTQEYNYGYTF	TGCGCCAGCACTCAGGAATATAACTATGGCTACACCTTC
TRBJ1-2	NA	TRBV28	NA	CASRRTADYGYTF	TGTGCCAGCAGACGGACAGCAGACTATGGCTACACCTTC
TRBJ1-3	TRBD1	TRBV7-2	NA	CASSRRQGPGNTIYF	TGTGCCAGCAGCAGAAGACAGGGCCCTGGAAACACCATATATTTT
TRBJ1-4	NA	TRBV4-3	few	CASSQDQEGGREKLFF	TGCGCCAGCAGCCAAGATCAGGAAGGGGGTCGAGAAAAACTGTTTTTT
TRBJ2-1	NA	TRBV13	NA	CASSPRETNNEQFF	TGTGCCAGCAGCCCACGGGAGACAAACAATGAGCAGTTCTTC
TRBJ2-1	NA	TRBV7-9	NA	CASSLIPSQGHEQFF	TGTGCCAGCAGCCTAATACCTTCCCAGGGCCATGAGCAGTTCTTC
TRBJ1-2	TRBD1	TRBV6-1	NA	CASSTLPGTGQGYTF	TGTGCCAGCAGTACTCTCCCCGGGACAGGGCAAGGCTACACCTTC
TRBJ2-7	TRBD1	TRBV7-9	NA	CASGTGGDYEQYF	TGTGCCAGCGGGACAGGGGGCGATTACGAGCAGTACTTC
TRBJ2-7	NA	TRBV9	NA	CASSVDEGLARCGQYF	TGTGCCAGCAGCGTAGACGAGGGTCTCGCAAGGTGTGGGCAGTACTTC
TRBJ2-2	TRBD1	TRBV11-3	NA	CASSSRTGHTGELFF	TGTGCCAGCAGTTCTCGGACAGGGCACACCGGGGAGCTGTTTTTT
TRBJ2-1	TRBD1	TRBV25-1	NA	CASTAPGQGAYNEQFF	TGTGCCAGCACTGCCCCCGGACAGGGAGCCTACAATGAGCAGTTCTTC
TRBJ1-2	TRBD1	TRBV28	NA	CASSKTGYGYTF	TGTGCCAGCAGTAAGACAGGGTATGGCTACACCTTC
TRBJ1-1	NA	TRBV5-6	NA	CASSLVGEAFTEAFF	TGTGCCAGCAGCTTAGTAGGGGAGGCATTCACTGAAGCTTTCTTT
TRBJ1-2	TRBD1	TRBV7-2	NA	CASSSGTGGAHGYTF	TGTGCCAGCAGCTCAGGGACAGGGGGCGCCCATGGCTACACCTTC
TRBJ1-2	TRBD1	TRBV2	NA	CASSSGQGNYGYTF	TGTGCCAGCAGTTCGGGACAGGGGAACTATGGCTACACCTTC
TRBJ2-7	TRBD1	TRBV7-3	NA	CASSQTGVYEQYF	TGTGCCAGCAGCCAAACAGGGGTTTACGAGCAGTACTTC
TRBJ2-2	NA	TRBV25-1	NA	CASSLTGLSGELFF	TGTGCCAGCAGTCTAACAGGTTTATCCGGGGAGCTGTTTTTT
TRBJ2-7	NA	TRBV28	once	CASSLGQGRGRYEQYF	TGTGCCAGCAGTTTAGGGCAGGGGCGGGGGCGCTACGAGCAGTACTTC
TRBJ1-4	NA	TRBV2	NA	CASSHHRATNEKLFF	TGTGCCAGCAGCCACCACAGGGCAACTAATGAAAAACTGTTTTTT
TRBJ2-3	NA	TRBV5-1	once	CASSLSGTSTDTQYF	TGCGCCAGCAGCTTAAGCGGAACCAGCACAGATACGCAGTATTTT
TRBJ2-7	NA	TRBV5-1	NA	CASSRDAGSYSYEQYF	TGCGCCAGCAGTCGTGACGCGGGGAGCTACTCCTACGAGCAGTACTTC
TRBJ2-7	NA	TRBV28	many	CASSLWGPDGEQYF	TGTGCCAGCAGTTTGTGGGGGCCGGACGGGGAGCAGTACTTC
TRBJ1-4	NA	TRBV28	NA	CASSRWEGRREKLFF	TGTGCCAGCAGCCGGTGGGAGGGGCGGAGAGAAAAACTGTTTTTT
TRBJ1-2	TRBD1	TRBV5-1	NA	CASSSNPGQGGNGYTF	TGCGCCAGCAGCTCCAACCCGGGACAGGGGGGCAATGGCTACACCTTC
TRBJ1-2	TRBD1	TRBV5-6	few	CASSFRDRVNYGYTF	TGTGCCAGCAGCTTCCGGGACAGGGTTAACTATGGCTACACCTTC
TRBJ2-7	NA	TRBV7-9	NA	CASSGREKQYF	TGTGCCAGCAGCGGCCGGGAAAAGCAGTACTTC
TRBJ2-1	NA	TRBV4-1	NA	CASSQLGLQPYNEQFF	TGCGCCAGCAGCCAACTCGGACTACAACCCTACAATGAGCAGTTCTTC
TRBJ2-7	NA	TRBV7-3	NA	CASSADRDYEQYF	TGTGCCAGCAGCGCCGACAGAGACTACGAGCAGTACTTC
TRBJ2-2	TRBD2	TRBV5-4	large	CASNRGLAGGYNTGELFF	TGTGCCAGCAACCGGGGACTAGCGGGGGGGTATAACACCGGGGAGCTGTTTTTT
TRBJ2-1	TRBD2	TRBV7-7	NA	CASSLLAGGEQFF	TGTGCCAGCAGCCTACTAGCGGGGGGAGAGCAGTTCTTC
TRBJ2-7	NA	TRBV11-2	few	CASSFFKQKAAYEQYF	TGTGCCAGCAGTTTTTTCAAGCAGAAGGCGGCCTACGAGCAGTACTTC
TRBJ2-2	NA	TRBV5-1	once	CASSLEVRVNPGELFF	TGCGCCAGCAGCTTGGAGGTCAGGGTTAACCCCGGGGAGCTGTTTTTT
TRBJ1-2	TRBD1	TRBV5-1	NA	CASSFPGQVYGYTF	TGCGCCAGCAGCTTCCCTGGACAGGTCTATGGCTACACCTTC
TRBJ1-1	NA	TRBV5-1	NA	CASSPIRVGNSEAFF	TGCGCCAGCAGCCCAATCAGGGTAGGGAACTCGGAAGCTTTCTTT
TRBJ1-1	TRBD1	TRBV6-1	NA	CASSEVGTGVEAFF	TGTGCCAGCAGTGAAGTAGGGACAGGGGTTGAAGCTTTCTTT
TRBJ2-1	TRBD2	TRBV30	NA	CASATSWGREQFF	TGTGCCTCCGCGACTAGCTGGGGGAGGGAGCAGTTCTTC
TRBJ2-7	TRBD2	TRBV14	NA	CASSQVGAGGGEYEQYF	TGTGCCAGCAGCCAGGTCGGTGCGGGAGGGGGAGAATACGAGCAGTACTTC
TRBJ2-7	TRBD2	TRBV11-2	NA	CASSREGDEQYF	TGTGCCAGCAGCCGGGAGGGAGACGAGCAGTACTTC
TRBJ2-1	NA	TRBV18	NA	CASSPRGGPDNEQFF	TGTGCCAGCTCACCACGGGGGGGCCCGGACAATGAGCAGTTCTTC
TRBJ1-3	NA	TRBV29-1	NA	CSVETGTGNTIYF	TGCAGCGTTGAAACAGGGACTGGAAACACCATATATTTT
TRBJ1-1	NA	TRBV2	NA	CASRSMGGNTEAFF	TGTGCCAGCCGATCTATGGGGGGGAACACTGAAGCTTTCTTT
TRBJ2-3	NA	TRBV4-1	NA	CASSQGFRIYRTDTQYF	TGCGCCAGCAGCCAAGGGTTTAGAATTTATCGCACAGATACGCAGTATTTT
TRBJ2-1	NA	TRBV6-1	few	CASLAGRFNEQFF	TGTGCCAGCCTAGCAGGCCGGTTCAATGAGCAGTTCTTC
TRBJ2-7	TRBD1	TRBV27	NA	CASSWGTGPYEQYF	TGTGCCAGCAGTTGGGGGACAGGCCCCTACGAGCAGTACTTC
TRBJ1-3	NA	TRBV6-1	NA	CASGEGSGNTIYF	TGTGCCAGCGGGGAGGGCTCTGGAAACACCATATATTTT
TRBJ2-3	TRBD2	TRBV13	NA	CASSLEGLAGEGGTDTQYF	TGTGCCAGCAGCTTGGAGGGACTAGCGGGAGAGGGGGGGACAGATACGCAGTATTTT
TRBJ2-6	NA	TRBV19	NA	CASSDLTGANVLTF	TGTGCCAGTAGTGACTTAACTGGGGCCAACGTCCTGACTTTC
TRBJ1-1	TRBD1	TRBV7-9	NA	CASSSTANRGQRNTEAFF	TGTGCCAGCAGCTCGACCGCGAACAGGGGGCAAAGGAACACTGAAGCTTTCTTT
TRBJ1-2	NA	TRBV7-2	once	CASSQNPGNYGYTF	TGTGCCAGCAGCCAAAATCCGGGAAACTATGGCTACACCTTC
TRBJ2-7	NA	TRBV29-1	NA	CSVVLSDTYEQYF	TGCAGCGTTGTCCTTAGCGACACCTACGAGCAGTACTTC